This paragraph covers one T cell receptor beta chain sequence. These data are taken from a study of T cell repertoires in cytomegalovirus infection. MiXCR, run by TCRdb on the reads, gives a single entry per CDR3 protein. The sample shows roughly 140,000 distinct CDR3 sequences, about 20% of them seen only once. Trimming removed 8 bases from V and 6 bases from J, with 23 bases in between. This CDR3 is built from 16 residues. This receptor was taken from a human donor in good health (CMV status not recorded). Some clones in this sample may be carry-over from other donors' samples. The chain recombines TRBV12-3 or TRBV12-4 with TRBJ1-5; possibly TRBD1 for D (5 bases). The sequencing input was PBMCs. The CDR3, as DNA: TGTGCCAGCTCTAGGAGTTTAAATTGGGGGGTTCAGCCCCAGCATTTT. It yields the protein CASSRSLNWGVQPQHF.